Listed below are T cell receptor beta chains from one sample, sequenced in a study of blood T cell repertoires in COVID-19. Profiling relied on immunoSEQ multiplex PCR, and the TCRdb table lists in-frame clones only, not all of them. The sample carries around 200,000 clones, about 89% recorded once. Sequencing was done on a sample of peripheral blood. The receptors originated from a man aged 35-49 years with active or convalescent COVID-19. Both conserved end residues are trimmed from each CDR3. A D gene is named only where the DNA matches it firmly.

CDR3aa: ASSLVGTSGLYSYNEQF
d_gene: TRBD2
v_gene: TRBV11-2

CDR3aa: AISDRGPRNEQF
d_gene: TRBD1
v_gene: TRBV10-3

CDR3aa: ASSDEFVTEAF
d_gene: .
v_gene: TRBV2

CDR3aa: ASGPRGGAYNEQF
d_gene: .
v_gene: TRBV6-2/TRBV6-3

CDR3aa: ASSQDHNPGGYT
d_gene: .
v_gene: TRBV4-1

CDR3aa: ASSRQTSGGAYEQF
d_gene: TRBD2
v_gene: TRBV5-1

CDR3aa: ASMRDFYGYT
d_gene: .
v_gene: TRBV2

CDR3aa: ASSPRLADTQY
d_gene: .
v_gene: TRBV7-9

CDR3aa: ASSSWGVSTDTQY
d_gene: .
v_gene: TRBV7-2

CDR3aa: SVEPGQGNNEQF
d_gene: TRBD1
v_gene: TRBV29-1

CDR3aa: ATSRGPGSRNQPQH
d_gene: .
v_gene: TRBV15

CDR3aa: AIRAGESTGELF
d_gene: .
v_gene: TRBV10-3

CDR3aa: ASSVASNNEQF
d_gene: .
v_gene: TRBV9

CDR3aa: AWSVGGSDDTQY
d_gene: .
v_gene: TRBV30

CDR3aa: ASSGLGSHYTGELF
d_gene: TRBD2
v_gene: TRBV6-2/TRBV6-3

CDR3aa: ASSLRSGSSYNEQF
d_gene: .
v_gene: TRBV7-2

CDR3aa: AISESRDRVPY
d_gene: TRBD1
v_gene: TRBV10-3

CDR3aa: ASSDSRGPLAKNIQY
d_gene: TRBD1
v_gene: TRBV6-4

CDR3aa: ACLRGGNTEAF
d_gene: .
v_gene: TRBV2

CDR3aa: ASSTGQSYGYT
d_gene: .
v_gene: TRBV5-1

CDR3aa: ASSSSESSNYGYT
d_gene: .
v_gene: TRBV7-9

CDR3aa: ASSQDPARVWSAAMNTEAF
d_gene: .
v_gene: TRBV4-1

CDR3aa: ASSLGSSSYEQY
d_gene: .
v_gene: TRBV5-1

CDR3aa: ASSQDRGGGTPNEKLF
d_gene: .
v_gene: TRBV3-1/TRBV3-2

CDR3aa: ASSRSTGLAGELF
d_gene: .
v_gene: TRBV6-2/TRBV6-3

CDR3aa: ASSYRGLGNQPQH
d_gene: TRBD1
v_gene: TRBV7-2